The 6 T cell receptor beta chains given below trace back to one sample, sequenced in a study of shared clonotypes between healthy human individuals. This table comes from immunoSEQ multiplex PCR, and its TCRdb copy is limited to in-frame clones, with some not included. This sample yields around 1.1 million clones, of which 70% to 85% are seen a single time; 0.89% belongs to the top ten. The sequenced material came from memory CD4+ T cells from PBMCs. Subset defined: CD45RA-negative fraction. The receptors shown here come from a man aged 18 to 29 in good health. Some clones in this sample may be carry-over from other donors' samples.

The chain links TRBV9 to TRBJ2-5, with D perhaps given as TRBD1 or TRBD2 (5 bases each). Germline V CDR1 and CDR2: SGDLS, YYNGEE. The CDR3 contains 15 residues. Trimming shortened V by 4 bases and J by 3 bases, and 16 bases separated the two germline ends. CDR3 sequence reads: CASSSIPGTKETQYF. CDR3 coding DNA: TGTGCCAGCAGCTCTATACCCGGGACGAAAGAGACCCAGTACTTC.

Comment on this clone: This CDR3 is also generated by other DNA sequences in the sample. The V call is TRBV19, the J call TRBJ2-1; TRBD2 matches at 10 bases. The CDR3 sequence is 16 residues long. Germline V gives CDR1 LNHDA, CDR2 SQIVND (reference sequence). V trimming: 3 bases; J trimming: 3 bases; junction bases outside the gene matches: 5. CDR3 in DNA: TGTGCCAGTAGTATCCCCGGGACTAGCGACTACAATGAGCAGTTCTTC. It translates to CASSIPGTSDYNEQFF.

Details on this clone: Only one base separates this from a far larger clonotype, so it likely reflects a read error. This CDR3 reads CASSLGAGTQYF. CDR3 DNA: TGTGCCAGTAGCTTGGGAGCAGGGACCCAGTACTTC. V is TRBV11-3 and J is TRBJ2-5, with D tentatively TRBD2 (5 bases). Germline V gene data show CDR1 as SGHNT and CDR2 as YENEEA. This CDR3 has 12 amino acids.

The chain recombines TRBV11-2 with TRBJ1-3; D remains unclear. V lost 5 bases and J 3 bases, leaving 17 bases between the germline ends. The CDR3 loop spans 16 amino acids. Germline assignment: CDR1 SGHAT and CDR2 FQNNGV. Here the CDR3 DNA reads TGTGCCAGCAGCCCCTCAAGCGGCAGGATTGGAAACACCATATATTTT. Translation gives CASSPSSGRIGNTIYF. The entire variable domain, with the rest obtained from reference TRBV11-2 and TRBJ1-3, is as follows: EAGVAQSPRYKIIEKRQSVAFWCNPISGHATLYWYQQILGQGPKLLIQFQNNGVVDDSQLPKDRFSAERLKGVDSTLKIQPAKLEDSAVYLCASSPSSGRIGNTIYFGEGSWLTVV.

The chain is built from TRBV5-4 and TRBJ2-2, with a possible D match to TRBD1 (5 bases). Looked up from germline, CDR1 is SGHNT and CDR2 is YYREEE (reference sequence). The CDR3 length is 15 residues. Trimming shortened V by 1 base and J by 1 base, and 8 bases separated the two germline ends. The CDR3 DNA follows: TGTGCCAGCAGCTTGAGGGGTTGGAACACCGGGGAGCTGTTTTTT. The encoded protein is CASSLRGWNTGELFF.

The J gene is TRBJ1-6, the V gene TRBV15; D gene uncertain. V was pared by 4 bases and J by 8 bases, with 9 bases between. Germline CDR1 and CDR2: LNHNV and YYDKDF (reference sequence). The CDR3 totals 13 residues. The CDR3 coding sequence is TGTGCCACCAGCAAAGGTGCGGATTCACCCCTCCACTTT. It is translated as CATSKGADSPLHF.